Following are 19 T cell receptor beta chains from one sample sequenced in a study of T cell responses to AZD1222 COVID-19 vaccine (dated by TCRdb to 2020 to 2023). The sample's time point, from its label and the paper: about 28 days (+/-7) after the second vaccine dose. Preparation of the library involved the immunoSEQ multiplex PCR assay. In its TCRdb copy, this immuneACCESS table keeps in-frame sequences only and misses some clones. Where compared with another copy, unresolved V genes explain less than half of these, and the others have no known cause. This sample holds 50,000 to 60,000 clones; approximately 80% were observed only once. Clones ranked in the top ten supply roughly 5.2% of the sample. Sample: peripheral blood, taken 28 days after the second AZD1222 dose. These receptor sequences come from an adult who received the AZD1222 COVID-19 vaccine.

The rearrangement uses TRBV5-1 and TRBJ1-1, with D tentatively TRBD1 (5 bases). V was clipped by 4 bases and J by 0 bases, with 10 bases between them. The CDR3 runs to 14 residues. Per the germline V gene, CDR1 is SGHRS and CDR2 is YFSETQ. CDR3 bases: TGCGCCAGCAGCCTGGCACAGGTGAACACTGAAGCTTTCTTT. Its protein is CASSLAQVNTEAFF.

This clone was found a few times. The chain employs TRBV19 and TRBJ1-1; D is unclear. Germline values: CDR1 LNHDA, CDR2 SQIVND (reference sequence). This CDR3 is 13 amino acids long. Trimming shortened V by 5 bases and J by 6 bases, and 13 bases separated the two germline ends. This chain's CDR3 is CASSFSGESEAFF. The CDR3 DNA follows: TGTGCCAGTAGTTTCTCCGGGGAGTCTGAAGCTTTCTTT.

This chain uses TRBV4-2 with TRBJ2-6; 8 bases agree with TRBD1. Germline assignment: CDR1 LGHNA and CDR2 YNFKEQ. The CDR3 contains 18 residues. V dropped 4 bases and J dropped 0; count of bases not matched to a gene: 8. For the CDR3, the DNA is TGTGCCAGCAGCCCAGGAGGACAGGGCTACTCTGGGGCCAACGTCCTGACTTTC. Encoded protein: CASSPGGQGYSGANVLTF.

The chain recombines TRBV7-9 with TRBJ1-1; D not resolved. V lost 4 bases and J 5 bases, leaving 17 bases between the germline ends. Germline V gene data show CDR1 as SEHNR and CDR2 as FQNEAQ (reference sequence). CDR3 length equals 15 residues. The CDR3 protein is CASSSLPVVRTEAFF. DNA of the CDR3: TGTGCCAGCAGCTCCCTCCCCGTGGTTAGGACTGAAGCTTTCTTT.

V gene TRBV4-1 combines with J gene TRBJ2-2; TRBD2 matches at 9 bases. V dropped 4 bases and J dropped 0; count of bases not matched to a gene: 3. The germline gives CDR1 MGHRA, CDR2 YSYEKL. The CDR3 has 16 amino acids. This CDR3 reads CASSPSGRSNTGELFF. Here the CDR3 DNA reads TGCGCCAGCAGCCCCAGCGGGAGGTCGAACACCGGGGAGCTGTTTTTT.

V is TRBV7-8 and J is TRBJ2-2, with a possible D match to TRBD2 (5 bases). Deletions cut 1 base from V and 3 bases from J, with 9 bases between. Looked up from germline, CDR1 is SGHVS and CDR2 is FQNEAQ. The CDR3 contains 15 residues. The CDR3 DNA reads TGTGCCAGCAGCTTAGGTCGGGGTGACACCGGGGAGCTGTTTTTT. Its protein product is CASSLGRGDTGELFF.

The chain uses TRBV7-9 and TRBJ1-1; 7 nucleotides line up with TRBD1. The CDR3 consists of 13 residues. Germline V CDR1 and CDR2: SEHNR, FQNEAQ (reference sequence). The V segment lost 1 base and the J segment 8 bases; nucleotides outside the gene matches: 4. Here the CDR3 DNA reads TGTGCCAGCAGCTTAGAGGGGGCCGGCGAAGCTTTCTTT. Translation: CASSLEGAGEAFF.

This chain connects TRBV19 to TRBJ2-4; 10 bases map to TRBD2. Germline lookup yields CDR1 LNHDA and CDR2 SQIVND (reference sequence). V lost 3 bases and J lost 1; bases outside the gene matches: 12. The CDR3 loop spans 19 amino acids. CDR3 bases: TGTGCCAGTAGTATGTCTAGCGGGGGAAATCTGGGTGCCAAAAACATTCAGTACTTC. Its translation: CASSMSSGGNLGAKNIQYF.

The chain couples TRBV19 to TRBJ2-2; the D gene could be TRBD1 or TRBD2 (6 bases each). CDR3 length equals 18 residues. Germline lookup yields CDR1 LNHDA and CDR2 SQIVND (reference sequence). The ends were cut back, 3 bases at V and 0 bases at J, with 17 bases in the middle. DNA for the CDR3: TGTGCCAGTAGTATTTTTAAAACGGGGGCCGCGAACACCGGGGAGCTGTTTTTT. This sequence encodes CASSIFKTGAANTGELFF.

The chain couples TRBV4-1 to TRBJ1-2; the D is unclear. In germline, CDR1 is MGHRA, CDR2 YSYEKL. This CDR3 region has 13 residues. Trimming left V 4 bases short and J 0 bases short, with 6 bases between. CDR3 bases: TGCGCCAGCAGCCCCGGATCTAACTATGGCTACACCTTC. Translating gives CASSPGSNYGYTF.

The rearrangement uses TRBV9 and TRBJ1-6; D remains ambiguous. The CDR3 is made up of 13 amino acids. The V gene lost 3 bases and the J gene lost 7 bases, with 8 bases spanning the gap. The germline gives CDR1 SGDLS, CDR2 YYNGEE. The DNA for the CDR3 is TGTGCCAGCAGCGGGGGAGAGAATTCACCCCTCCACTTT. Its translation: CASSGGENSPLHF.

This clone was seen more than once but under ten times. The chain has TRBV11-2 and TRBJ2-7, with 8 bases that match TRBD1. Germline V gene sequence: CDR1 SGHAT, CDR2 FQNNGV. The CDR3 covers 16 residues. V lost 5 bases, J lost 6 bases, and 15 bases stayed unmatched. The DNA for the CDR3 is TGTGCCAGCAGCCTTCGCGGTCCCGGGACAGGCAGCGAGCAGTACTTC. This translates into CASSLRGPGTGSEQYF.

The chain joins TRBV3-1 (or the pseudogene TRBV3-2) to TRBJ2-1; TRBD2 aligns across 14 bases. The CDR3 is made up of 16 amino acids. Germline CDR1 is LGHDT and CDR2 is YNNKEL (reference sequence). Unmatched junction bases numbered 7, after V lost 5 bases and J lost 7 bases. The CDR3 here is CASSRTSGGLVNEQFF. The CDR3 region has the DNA TGTGCCAGCAGCAGGACTAGCGGGGGGCTTGTGAATGAGCAGTTCTTC.

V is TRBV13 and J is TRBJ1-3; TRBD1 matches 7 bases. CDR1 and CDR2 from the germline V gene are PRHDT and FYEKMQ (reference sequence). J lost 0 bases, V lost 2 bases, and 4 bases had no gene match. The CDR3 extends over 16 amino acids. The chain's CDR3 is CASSLQGGSSGNTIYF. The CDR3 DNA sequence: TGTGCCAGCAGCTTACAGGGGGGAAGCTCTGGAAACACCATATATTTT.

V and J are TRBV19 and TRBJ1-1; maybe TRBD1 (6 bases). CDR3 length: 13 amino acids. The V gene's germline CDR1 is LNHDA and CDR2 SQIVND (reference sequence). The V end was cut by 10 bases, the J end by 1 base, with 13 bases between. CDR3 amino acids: CATNLDRNTEAFF. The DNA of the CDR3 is TGTGCCACAAACTTGGACAGGAACACTGAAGCTTTCTTT.

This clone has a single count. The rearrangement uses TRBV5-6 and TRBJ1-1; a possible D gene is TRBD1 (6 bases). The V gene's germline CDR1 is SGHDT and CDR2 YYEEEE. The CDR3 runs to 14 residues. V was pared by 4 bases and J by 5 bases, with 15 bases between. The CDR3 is CASSRGQPGTEAFF. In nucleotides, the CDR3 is TGTGCCAGCAGCCGAGGACAGCCTGGGACTGAAGCTTTCTTT.

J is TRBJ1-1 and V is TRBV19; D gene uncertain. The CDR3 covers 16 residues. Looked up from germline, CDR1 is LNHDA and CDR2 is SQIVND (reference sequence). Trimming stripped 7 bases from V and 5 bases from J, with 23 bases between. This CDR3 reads CASTPSTGSSWTEAFF. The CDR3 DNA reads TGTGCCAGTACCCCCTCTACCGGGTCCTCATGGACTGAAGCTTTCTTT. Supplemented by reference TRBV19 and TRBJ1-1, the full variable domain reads DGGITQSPKYLFRKEGQNVTLSCEQNLNHDAMYWYRQDPGQGLRLIYYSQIVNDFQKGDIAEGYSVSREKKESFPLTVTSAQKNPTAFYLCASTPSTGSSWTEAFFGQGTRLTVV.

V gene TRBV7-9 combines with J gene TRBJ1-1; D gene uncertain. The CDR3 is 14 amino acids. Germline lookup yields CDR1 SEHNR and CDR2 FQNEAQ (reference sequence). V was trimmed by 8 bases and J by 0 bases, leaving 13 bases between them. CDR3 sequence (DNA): TGTGCCAGCTTTGAGTCTGGTATGAACACTGAAGCTTTCTTT. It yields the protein CASFESGMNTEAFF.

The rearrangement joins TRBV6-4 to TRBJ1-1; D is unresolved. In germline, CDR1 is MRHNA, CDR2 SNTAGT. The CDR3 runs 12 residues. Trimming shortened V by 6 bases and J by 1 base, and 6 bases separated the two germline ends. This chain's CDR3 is CASRQTNTEAFF. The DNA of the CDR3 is TGTGCCAGCAGACAAACGAACACTGAAGCTTTCTTT.